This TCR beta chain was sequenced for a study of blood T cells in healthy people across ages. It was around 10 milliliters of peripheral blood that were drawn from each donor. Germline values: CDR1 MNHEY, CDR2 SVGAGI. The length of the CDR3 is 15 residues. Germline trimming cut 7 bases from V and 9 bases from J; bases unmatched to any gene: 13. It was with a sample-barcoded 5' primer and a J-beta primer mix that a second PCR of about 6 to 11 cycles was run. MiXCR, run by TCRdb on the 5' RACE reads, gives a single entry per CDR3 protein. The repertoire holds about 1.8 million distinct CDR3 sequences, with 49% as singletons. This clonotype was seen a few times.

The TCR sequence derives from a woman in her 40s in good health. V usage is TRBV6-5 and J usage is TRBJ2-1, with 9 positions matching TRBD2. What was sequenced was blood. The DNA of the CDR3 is TGTGCCAGCAAACCCACGACTAGCGGAAGGTTTGAGCAGTTCTTC. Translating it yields CASKPTTSGRFEQFF.